Each of the 4 T cell receptor beta chains below was sequenced from the same sample in a study of T cells in Graves' hyperthyroidism and ophthalmopathy. TCR beta CDR3 sequences were amplified from RNA transcripts. First-round RT-PCR targeting the TCR CDR3 was performed with the HTBI primer set. TCRdb recomputed calls from the multiplex PCR reads with MiXCR, one row per CDR3 protein. This table holds 600,000 to 900,000 distinct CDR3 sequences, over 15% found once. Material for sequencing was blood. The receptors derive from a man younger than 35 with Graves' hyperthyroidism.

This clonotype was detected only a few times. V is TRBV7-6 and J is TRBJ2-2, with TRBD2 matching over 12 bases. Germline lookup yields CDR1 SGHVS and CDR2 FNYEAQ. The V gene end was trimmed by 5 bases and the J gene end by 0 bases; junction bases not matched to a gene: 7. The CDR3 contains 18 residues. The CDR3 sequence is CASSLRTSGETNTGELFF. Here the CDR3 DNA reads TGTGCCAGCAGCCTCCGGACTAGCGGGGAAACGAACACCGGGGAGCTGTTTTTT.

This clonotype was detected many times. V gene TRBV3-1 combines with J gene TRBJ2-7; D gene ambiguous. From germline, CDR1 is LGHDT and CDR2 YNNKEL (reference sequence). The V end lost 0 bases, the J end lost 3 bases, and 12 bases lay between the germline ends. This CDR3 is 15 amino acids long. CDR3 nucleotides: TGTGCCAGCAGCCAAGATTTTAGGCTATTCTACGAGCAGTACTTC. It encodes CASSQDFRLFYEQYF.

This clonotype has at least ten counts. The rearrangement links TRBV28 to TRBJ1-5; TRBD1 is a possible D gene (5 bases). The CDR3 is 14 amino acids. V dropped 5 bases and J dropped 4 bases, with 12 bases sitting between them. CDR1 MDHEN and CDR2 SYDVKM come from the germline V gene. As DNA, the CDR3 is TGTGCCAGCAGTCCCCGGGACCGAAATCAGCCCCAGCATTTT. Translation: CASSPRDRNQPQHF.

This clonotype occurred a few times. This chain connects TRBV11-3 to TRBJ2-3; D ambiguous. This CDR3 comprises 15 residues. Trimming cost V 1 base and J 2 bases, with 10 bases left between them. Germline V gene lookup returns CDR1 SGHNT and CDR2 YENEEA. CDR3 amino acids: CASSLGQPLTDTQYF. The CDR3, as DNA: TGTGCCAGCAGCTTAGGCCAGCCCCTCACAGATACGCAGTATTTT.